This T cell receptor (beta chain) was observed in a study of cytomegalovirus exposure and HLA in healthy donors (dated by TCRdb to about 2017). About the full investigation: According to an earlier analysis of a few hundred of the donors, roughly 180 million T cells yielded 90 million to 140 million unique TCR beta sequences and 276 Gb of sequence data. Approximately 300 gigabases of sequencing data and around 88 million unique TCR sequences made up an early release that covered 640 HLA-typed donors. The genetic ancestry cluster associated with self-reported Caucasian donors included 81% of the roughly 390 genotyped donors. The aim of the study was to test whether cataloging public T cell receptors could identify signatures of past pathogen exposure. Using immunosequencing, the study profiled T cell repertoires from 550 to 750 subjects and related those repertoires to cytomegalovirus serostatus. A separate validation cohort of approximately 120 different subjects was used in addition to the approximately 700-subject first cohort. To predict cytomegalovirus infection status, the study combined high-throughput TCR immunosequencing, statistical association of individual TCRs with disease status, and machine learning. A later analysis re-analyzed previously published TCR beta repertoires from several hundred donors and added high-resolution HLA genotyping to study TCR occurrence patterns. Rather than using new phenotypic data, the later analysis identified candidate immune exposures from TCR beta sequences and from how often those sequences occurred across donors. An earlier analysis of several hundred of the donors applied high-throughput TCR beta sequencing to assess whether each TCR beta V gene segment acted as functional or pseudogenic. Alongside the repertoire data, information on donor age, sex, ethnicity and CMV serostatus was compiled. A later genetic analysis took genome-wide SNP genotypes for about 55% of the roughly 700 donors and used that subset as a discovery cohort. All discovery cohort repertoires had been generated on a single sequencing platform. HLA typing included class I and class II loci at four-digit resolution. Typing coverage varied by locus: about 629-640 donors for A, B, C, DRB1 and DQB1; approximately 500 for DQA1; about 570 for DPA1; 450 to 480 for DPB1. Because of strong linkage in the cohort, roughly five DR-DQ haplotypes were treated as single units for association and clustering. Among roughly 400 genotyped donors of the cohort, an average of approximately 200,000 unique TCR beta nucleotide sequences was sequenced per donor, of which about 20% were non-productive.

V sheds 4 bases and J sheds 2 bases, leaving 12 bases between their ends. For CDR1 and CDR2, the germline V gene (reference sequence) lists GTSNPN and SVGIG. Its CDR3 holds 13 amino acids, cysteine through phenylalanine. The DNA shown is the 39-base CDR3, in frame from base 1. Beyond this particular receptor, the publication reports: Most TCR sequences were observed very rarely across donors, whereas some public TCRs were present in many individuals. The study gave a list of some 150 TCR beta chains associated with cytomegalovirus. CMV serostatus was the only immune exposure information available for the cohort. Presence/absence analyses assumed roughly uniform sequencing depth across donors, an assumption that may not hold. In a later analysis, TCR association rates were found to vary across HLA loci, with the most associated TCRs seen for DRB1 alleles and the fewest for HLA-C alleles. Some IMGT-functional V segments, including TRBV6-2 and TRBV6-3, could not be told apart with the 87-base-pair reads, so those segments were excluded. Most CMV-associated TCR beta chains appeared to be HLA-restricted in a later analysis, and the HLA associations seemed to be driven largely by CMV exposure. Strong co-occurrence of HLA alleles, especially DR and DQ, made assigning TCR associations to individual alleles difficult. The earlier analysis of about 600 of the donors excluded fewer than 20 rarely observed V segments, including chromosome 9 orphons, because counts were too low. An association between a missense DCLRE1C variant and V-gene and J-gene trimming of TCR beta chains was found in a later genetic analysis and replicated in an independent cohort. Linkage disequilibrium might explain the correlated functional status among segregating V segments, but an unknown experimental factor could not be excluded. In a later analysis, HLA-associated TCR beta chains were found to be more clonally expanded and to have lower generation probabilities than equally common non-associated chains. The classifier was reported to diagnose cytomegalovirus status with high specificity and sensitivity in both the original and validation cohorts. It was suggested by the authors that the approach could potentially be generalized to other disease states and immunological phenotypes. Because HLA typing was unavailable for some donors at each locus, only the typed subset was used in association tests. An earlier analysis of 587 of the donors showed that most TCR beta V segments appeared in productive rearrangements either about 87% or about 30% of the time, which broadly matched IMGT annotations. According to a later analysis, parvovirus B19, influenza, CMV and Epstein-Barr virus appeared linked to several top co-occurrence clusters. At a false discovery rate of 0.05, a later analysis linked about 16,000 TCR beta sequences to specific HLA alleles. This cohort had only TCR beta chains sequenced, and the lack of alpha or paired-chain data limited which features could be detected. In vitro tests confirmed that a few of the cytomegalovirus-associated TCR beta chains recognize cytomegalovirus antigens. Compared with the approximately 710-donor mean, donors in an Asian-associated ancestry cluster had fewer N-insertions in productive TCRs, according to a later genetic analysis. A further reported finding was that TCR beta sequences accurately predicted the HLA-A and HLA-B alleles for most subjects in the first cohort. A cluster of highly shared sequence variants was judged likely to be a technical artifact of the sequencing pipeline.

This clone was detected only once. Its antigen target is currently unknown. Base-call qualities are not available, and no considerably larger clone is one nucleotide away. The cohort comprised approximately 700 healthy bone marrow donors. Cohort members were all nominally healthy when sampled, although unrecorded immune exposures were likely present. The donor tested CMV seronegative, placing the donor among the approximately 400 seronegative members of the cohort. A peripheral blood sample was provided by each donor, and peripheral blood mononuclear cells were used for TCR beta sequencing. The Qiagen DNeasy Blood Extraction Kit was used to extract genomic DNA from the blood cell samples. Receptor amplification or capture employed the immunoSEQ multiplex PCR assay. For the multiplex PCR, a mixture combining 60 forward primers for TCR Vbeta segments and 13 reverse primers for TCR Jbeta segments was used. The CDR3 region of rearranged TCR beta genes was amplified from genomic DNA with a multiplex PCR assay. The Illumina HiSeq System was used to sequence the amplified TCR beta libraries as 87-base-pair reads. The study's processing was this. Across the 670 or so repertoires, a later analysis counted approximately 83 million unique TCR beta chains, some 11 million of which were shared by at least two donors. Raw reads were error-corrected and collapsed into unique sequences with a nearest-neighbor algorithm that merged closely related sequences to remove PCR and sequencing errors. CDR3 sequences were aligned to IMGT reference sequences to assign V, D and J gene segments. For a sequence to be retained, a match of at least six nucleotides to both a V gene segment and a J gene segment was required. A rearrangement counted as productive if the CDR3 had no stop codons and remained in frame with V and J, and every other rearrangement counted as non-productive. Following IMGT convention, CDR3 was defined as the stretch from the second conserved V-encoded cysteine up to the conserved J-encoded phenylalanine. In an earlier analysis of just under 600 of the donors, sequences lacking an unambiguous match to a single V gene segment were excluded. An earlier analysis of around 600 of the donors classified V segments as functional when productive rearrangements were above 56.7% and as segregating when the standard deviation between donors was above 5%. A statistical classification framework was built to diagnose cytomegalovirus status from the catalog of TCR beta chain sequences. In a later analysis, TCR nucleotide sequences were compared against IMGT/GENE-DB human TR gene sequences so that V and J genes could be assigned. The TCRdist pipeline was used in a later analysis to assign CDR3 sequences and most-parsimonious VDJ recombination scenarios. In a later analysis, each TCR beta chain was defined by its CDR3 amino acid sequence together with its V-gene family, and reads lacking a unique V-gene family were excluded. As a way to deal with suspected cross-contamination and a sequencing artifact, a later analysis dropped under 600 nucleotide sequences that were highly shared and had low generation probability. For each public chain, a later analysis derived a clonal expansion index from normalized ranks of inferred template counts within each repertoire. In a later analysis, generation probabilities were computed using a VDJ recombination model fitted to out-of-frame rearrangements, and the results were checked against IGoR. In a later analysis, hypergeometric tests were used to score TCR-TCR, TCR-HLA and TCR-CMV co-occurrence, with a repertoire-size bias correction applied to TCR pairs. A later analysis estimated false discovery rates by permuting HLA or CMV assignments 20 times. A later analysis grouped co-occurring TCRs with DBSCAN, adding TCRdist sequence similarity when clustering within HLA-allele-positive subsets. Repertoires with fewer than 30,000 or more than 120,000 public chains, plus five repertoires with anomalous nucleotide sharing, were excluded from co-occurrence clustering. What TCRdb holds here is the immuneACCESS table cut down to in-frame rearrangements. Part of the clones is not present; checked against another copy, under half of the missing clones reflect an unresolved V gene, and the others are unexplained. V, J and clone size derive from that table, while D and trimming were established from the DNA sequence. A total of roughly 200,000 clones appear in this sample, approximately 85% of them only once. The ten top clones hold about 2.5% of the sample.

The rearrangement combines TRBV30 with TRBJ2-7, with a tentative D gene TRBD2 over 6 matching bases. The sequenced sample consisted of PBMCs. This receptor was identified in a woman aged 45-65 years in good health and CMV-seronegative. The CDR3 region reads CAWTSGSTYEQYF. The DNA is TGTGCCTGGACGAGCGGGTCCACCTACGAGCAGTACTTC.